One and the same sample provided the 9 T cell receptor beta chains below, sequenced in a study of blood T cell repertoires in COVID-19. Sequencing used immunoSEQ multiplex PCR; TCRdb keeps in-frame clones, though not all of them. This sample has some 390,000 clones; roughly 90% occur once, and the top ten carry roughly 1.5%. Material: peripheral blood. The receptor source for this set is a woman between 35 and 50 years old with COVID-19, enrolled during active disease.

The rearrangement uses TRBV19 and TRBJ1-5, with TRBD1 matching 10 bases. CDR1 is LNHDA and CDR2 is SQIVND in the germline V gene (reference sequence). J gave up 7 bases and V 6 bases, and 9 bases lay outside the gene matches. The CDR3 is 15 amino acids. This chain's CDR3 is CASRRGQGIPQPQHF. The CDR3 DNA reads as TGTGCCAGTAGGAGGGGACAGGGGATCCCACAGCCCCAGCATTTT.

The CDR3 nucleotides are TGTGCCTGGAGTGTAACGCAGGGCTCCGGGGAGCTGTTTTTT. Its protein is CAWSVTQGSGELFF. The chain uses TRBV30 and TRBJ2-2, with D possibly matching TRBD1 (5 bases). The CDR3 runs 14 residues. Germline lookup yields CDR1 GTSNPN and CDR2 SVGIG (reference sequence). V was clipped by 0 bases and J by 6 bases, with 11 bases between them.

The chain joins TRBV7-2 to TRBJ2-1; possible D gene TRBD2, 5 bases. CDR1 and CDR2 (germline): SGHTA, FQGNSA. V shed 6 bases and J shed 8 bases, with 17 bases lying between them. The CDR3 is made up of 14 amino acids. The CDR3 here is CASSLGPGLHEQFF. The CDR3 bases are TGTGCCAGCAGTCTTGGCCCCGGACTCCATGAGCAGTTCTTC.

The DNA for the CDR3 is TGTGCCTGGAGTTCCCCGGGGGAGACCCAGTACTTC. It translates to CAWSSPGETQYF. The J gene is TRBJ2-5, the V gene TRBV30; tentative D call: TRBD2 (5 bases). V lost 2 bases to trimming and J lost 5 bases, with 9 bases between them. CDR1 and CDR2 from the germline V gene are GTSNPN and SVGIG (reference sequence). This CDR3 region has 12 residues.

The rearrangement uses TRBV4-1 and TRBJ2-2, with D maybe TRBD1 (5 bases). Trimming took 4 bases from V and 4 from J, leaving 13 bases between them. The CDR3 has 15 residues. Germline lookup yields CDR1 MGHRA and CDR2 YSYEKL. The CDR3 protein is CASSPKSGFTGELFF. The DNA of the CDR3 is TGCGCCAGCAGCCCCAAATCAGGGTTCACCGGGGAGCTGTTTTTT.

The CDR3 is CASSYFLQGYEQYF. CDR3 nucleotide sequence: TGTGCCAGCAGTTACTTTCTACAGGGCTACGAGCAGTACTTC. The chain uses TRBV6-2 or TRBV6-3 and TRBJ2-7, with a tentative D call TRBD1 (6 bases). Trimming took off 1 base at V and 3 bases at J, with 10 bases between the two ends. Per germline, CDR1 MNHEY and CDR2 SVGEGT. This CDR3 has 14 amino acids.

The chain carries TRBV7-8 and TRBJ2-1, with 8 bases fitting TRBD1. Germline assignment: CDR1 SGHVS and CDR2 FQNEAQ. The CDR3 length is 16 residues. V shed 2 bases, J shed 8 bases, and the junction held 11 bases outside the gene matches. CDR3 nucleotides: TGTGCCAGCAGCTTAAGCCGGACAGGGCGTCCACATGAGCAGTTCTTC. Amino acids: CASSLSRTGRPHEQFF.

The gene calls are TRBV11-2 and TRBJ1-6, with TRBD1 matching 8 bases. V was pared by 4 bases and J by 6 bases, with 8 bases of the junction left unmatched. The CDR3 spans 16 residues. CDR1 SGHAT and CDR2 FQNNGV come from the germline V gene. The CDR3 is CASSSLTGVFNSPLHF. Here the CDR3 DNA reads TGTGCCAGCAGCTCCTTGACAGGGGTCTTTAATTCACCCCTCCACTTT.

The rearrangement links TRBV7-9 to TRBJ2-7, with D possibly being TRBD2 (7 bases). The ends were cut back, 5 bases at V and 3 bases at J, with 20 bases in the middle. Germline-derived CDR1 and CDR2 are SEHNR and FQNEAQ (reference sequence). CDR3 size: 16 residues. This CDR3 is CASSLGSGGKDYEQYF. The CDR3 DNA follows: TGTGCCAGCAGCCTCGGATCGGGGGGCAAGGACTACGAGCAGTACTTC.